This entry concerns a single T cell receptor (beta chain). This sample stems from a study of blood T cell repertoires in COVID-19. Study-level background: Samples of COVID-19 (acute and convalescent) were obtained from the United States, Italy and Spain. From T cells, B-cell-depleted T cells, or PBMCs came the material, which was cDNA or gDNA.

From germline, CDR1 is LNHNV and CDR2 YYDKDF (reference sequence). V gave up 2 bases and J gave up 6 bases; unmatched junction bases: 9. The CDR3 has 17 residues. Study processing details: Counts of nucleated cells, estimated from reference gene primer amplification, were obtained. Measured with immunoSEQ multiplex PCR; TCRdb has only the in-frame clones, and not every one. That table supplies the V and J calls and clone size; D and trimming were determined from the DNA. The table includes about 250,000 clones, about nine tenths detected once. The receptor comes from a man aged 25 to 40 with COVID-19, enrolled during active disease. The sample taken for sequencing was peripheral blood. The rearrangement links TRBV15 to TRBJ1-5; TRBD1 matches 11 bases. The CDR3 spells CATSRPRDRGFGQPQHF. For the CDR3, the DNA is TGTGCCACCAGCAGACCGAGGGACAGGGGGTTCGGTCAGCCCCAGCATTTT.